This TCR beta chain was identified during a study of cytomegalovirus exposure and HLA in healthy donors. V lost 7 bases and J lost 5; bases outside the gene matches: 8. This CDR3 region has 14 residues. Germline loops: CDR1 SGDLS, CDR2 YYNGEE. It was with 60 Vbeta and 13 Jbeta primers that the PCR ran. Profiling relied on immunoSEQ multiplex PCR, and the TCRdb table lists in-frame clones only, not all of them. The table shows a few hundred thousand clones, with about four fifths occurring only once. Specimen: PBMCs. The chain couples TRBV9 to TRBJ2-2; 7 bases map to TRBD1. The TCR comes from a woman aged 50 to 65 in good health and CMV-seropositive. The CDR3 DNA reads TGTGCCAGCCGATCCGGGACAGTGACCGGGGAGCTGTTTTTT. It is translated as CASRSGTVTGELFF.